The rows below give T cell receptor beta chains drawn from one sample of a study of CD8 T cells in Susac syndrome. TCRdb re-called the immunoSEQ multiplex PCR reads through MiXCR, storing one row per CDR3 protein. The table records around 180,000 distinct CDR3 sequences, 90% to 96% of them present only once. Sequenced: CD4+ T cells from PBMCs. The receptor source for this set is a human donor with multiple sclerosis. The CDR3 runs from the conserved cysteine through the conserved F or W. The D gene is left open where the match is weak. Clone size appears in some rows only: once, few, many, or a class for an expanded clone.

TRBD1 | TRBJ1-1 | TRBV5-1 | . | 14 | TGCGCCAGCAGCGGAACAGGGGTGAACACTGAAGCTTTCTTT | CASSGTGVNTEAFF
TRBD1 | TRBJ2-7 | TRBV27 | . | 14 | TGTGCCAGCAGACTAACTCGACAGGGCCACGAGCAGTACTTC | CASRLTRQGHEQYF
TRBD2 | TRBJ2-1 | TRBV12-3/TRBV12-4 | . | 13 | TGTGCCAGCAGTCCGCGGGGCGGGGGGGAAGAGTTCTTC | CASSPRGGGEEFF
. | TRBJ2-5 | TRBV3-1 | . | 13 | TGTGCCAGCAGCCACAGGATGGAAGAGACCCAGTACTTC | CASSHRMEETQYF
. | TRBJ1-2 | TRBV18 | . | 15 | TGTGCCAGCTCACCACCAGGGCGGACAGACTATGGCTACACCTTC | CASSPPGRTDYGYTF
TRBD1 | TRBJ1-2 | TRBV29-1 | . | 16 | TGCAGCGTTGATGAGTCAGGGGGCTGTGTAAGCTATGGCTACACCTTC | CSVDESGGCVSYGYTF
TRBD1 | TRBJ2-5 | TRBV24-1 | . | 16 | TGTGCCACCAGGGATCCTCCGGACAGGGAGGAAGAGACCCAGTACTTC | CATRDPPDREEETQYF
. | TRBJ2-5 | TRBV7-2 | . | 17 | TGTGCCAGCAGCCGGGAGAACCCAGGAGGCTTACAAGAGACCCAGTACTTC | CASSRENPGGLQETQYF
TRBD1 | TRBJ2-7 | TRBV6-1 | few | 13 | TGTGCCAGTTCGAGGGACAGGGGCTTTGAGCAGTACTTC | CASSRDRGFEQYF
. | TRBJ2-7 | TRBV29-1 | . | 12 | TGCAGCGTTGGACATAACCCCTACGAGCAGTACTTC | CSVGHNPYEQYF
. | TRBJ1-2 | TRBV30 | . | 14 | TGTGCCTGGGGACTTCAGGCTACTAACTATGGCTACACCTTC | CAWGLQATNYGYTF
TRBD1 | TRBJ1-5 | TRBV4-3 | . | 14 | TGCGCCAGCAGCCAGGACAGGGCTAATCAGCCCCAGCATTTT | CASSQDRANQPQHF
TRBD1 | TRBJ1-1 | TRBV18 | . | 15 | TGTGCCAGCTCACCGAGGGACAGTCCGAACACTGAAGCTTTCTTT | CASSPRDSPNTEAFF
. | TRBJ1-1 | TRBV20-1 | once | 14 | TGCAGTGCTAGAGACCCTCGGGGTGACACTGAAGCTTTCTTT | CSARDPRGDTEAFF
. | TRBJ2-1 | TRBV6-1 | . | 15 | TGTGCCAGCAGCCCAACCGGACTGGCCTACAATGAGCAGTCCTTC | CASSPTGLAYNEQSF